This T cell receptor (beta chain) was recovered during a study of blood T cell repertoires in COVID-19. The wider study: Samples representing acute and convalescent COVID-19 were sourced from the United States, Italy and Spain. PBMCs, B-cell-depleted T cells, or T cells were the source of the cDNA or gDNA that made up the material.

Germline V CDR1 and CDR2: MNHEY, SVGEGT. Unmatched junction bases numbered 9, after V lost 2 bases and J lost 5 bases. There are 16 residues in the CDR3. As handled by the study authors: Quantification of nucleated cells was approximated via reference gene primer amplification. Generated by immunoSEQ multiplex PCR, the TCRdb table keeps only in-frame clones and is missing some. From that table come the V and J calls and clone size; the DNA was used to work out D and trimming. This table holds around 130,000 clones, just over 75% found once. This clone came up a few times. The origin of this receptor is a human donor in a cohort sampled during active COVID-19. The V call is TRBV6-2 or TRBV6-3, the J call TRBJ2-5, with TRBD1 matching 9 bases. The source material was peripheral blood. In nucleotides, the CDR3 is TGTGCCAGCAGTTACCCACCGGGACAGGGTATGGAGACCCAGTACTTC. Encoded protein: CASSYPPGQGMETQYF.